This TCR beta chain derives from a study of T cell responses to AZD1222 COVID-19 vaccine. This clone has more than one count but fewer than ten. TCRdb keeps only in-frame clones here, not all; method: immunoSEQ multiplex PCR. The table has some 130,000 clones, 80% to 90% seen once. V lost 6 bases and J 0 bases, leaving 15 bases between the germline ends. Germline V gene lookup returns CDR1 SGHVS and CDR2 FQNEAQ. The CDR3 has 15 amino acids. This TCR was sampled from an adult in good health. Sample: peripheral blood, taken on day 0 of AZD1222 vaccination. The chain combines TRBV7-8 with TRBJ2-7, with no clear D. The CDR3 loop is CASSTFQVGSYEQYF. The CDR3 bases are TGTGCCAGCAGTACCTTCCAGGTGGGCTCCTACGAGCAGTACTTC.